Described below is a single T cell receptor beta chain sequence and its context. Antigen unknown. This sample was taken from a study of blood T cells in healthy people across ages. Findings of the study overall: Unsorted PBMCs ruled out conclusive naive versus antigen-experienced comparison. Strong correlation existed between TCR beta diversity and naive T cell percentage.

Isolation of PBMCs gave at least 6.5 million cells per sample. Next came a second PCR, run for 7 to 11 cycles, which used a sample-barcoded 5' primer along with a J-beta primer mix. Each single sample gave us at least 2.5 million CDR3-containing paired-end reads. TCRdb fed the 5' RACE reads into MiXCR, producing one record per CDR3 protein. The repertoire has about 1.6 million distinct CDR3 sequences, about 35% of them found once; the top ten carry about 11%. Sequencing was carried out using blood. This receptor was taken from a woman in her 30s in good health.

CDR3: CSAREMGPLLNYGYTF. CDR3 bases: TGCAGTGCTAGAGAGATGGGGCCCCTTCTTAACTATGGCTACACCTTC. The J gene is TRBJ1-2, the V gene TRBV20-1; D is possibly TRBD1 (5 bases). This CDR3 is 16 amino acids long. Germline V gene data show CDR1 as DFQATT and CDR2 as SNEGSKA (reference sequence). Trimming left V 0 bases short and J 1 base short, with 15 bases between.